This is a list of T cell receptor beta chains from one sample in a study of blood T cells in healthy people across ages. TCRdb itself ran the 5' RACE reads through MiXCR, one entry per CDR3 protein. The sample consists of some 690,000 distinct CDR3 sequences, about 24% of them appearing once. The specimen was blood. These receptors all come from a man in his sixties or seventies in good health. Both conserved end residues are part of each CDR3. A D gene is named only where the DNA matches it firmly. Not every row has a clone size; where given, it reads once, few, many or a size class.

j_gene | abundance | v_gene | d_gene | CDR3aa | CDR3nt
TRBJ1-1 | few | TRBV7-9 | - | CASSSRGEEDEAFF | TGTGCCAGCAGCTCAAGAGGAGAGGAGGATGAAGCTTTCTTT
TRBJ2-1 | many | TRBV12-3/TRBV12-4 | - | CASSFSVGNEQFF | TGTGCCAGCAGTTTTTCCGTGGGCAATGAGCAGTTCTTC
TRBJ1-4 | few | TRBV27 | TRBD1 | CASSPVQGGLNEKLFF | TGTGCCAGCAGTCCCGTTCAGGGGGGCCTAAATGAAAAACTGTTTTTT
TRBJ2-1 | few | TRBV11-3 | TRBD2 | CASSLDSVAGVWEQFF | TGTGCCAGCAGCTTAGACTCGGTAGCGGGAGTTTGGGAGCAGTTCTTC
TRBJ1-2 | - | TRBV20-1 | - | CSAKNSLPNYGYTF | TGCAGTGCTAAAAACAGCCTACCTAACTATGGCTACACCTTC
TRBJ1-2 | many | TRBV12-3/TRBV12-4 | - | CASSFQGYGYTF | TGTGCCAGCAGTTTTCAGGGGTATGGCTACACCTTC
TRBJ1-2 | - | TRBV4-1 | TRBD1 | CASSLGRDRANYGYTF | TGCGCCAGCAGCCTAGGCCGGGACAGGGCAAACTATGGCTACACCTTC
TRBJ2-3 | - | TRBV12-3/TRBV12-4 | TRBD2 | CASSLKTTSGGTDTQYF | TGTGCCAGCAGCCTAAAAACAACTAGCGGGGGCACAGATACGCAGTATTTT
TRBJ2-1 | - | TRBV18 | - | CASSPGQLSYNEQFF | TGTGCCAGCTCACCGGGGCAACTCTCCTACAATGAGCAGTTCTTC
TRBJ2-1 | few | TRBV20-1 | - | CSASVGRPGNQQFF | TGCAGTGCTTCCGTTGGGAGGCCCGGGAACCAGCAGTTCTTC
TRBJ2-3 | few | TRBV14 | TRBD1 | CASSHRPGTGDDTQYF | TGTGCCAGCAGCCATAGACCCGGGACAGGGGACGATACGCAGTATTTT
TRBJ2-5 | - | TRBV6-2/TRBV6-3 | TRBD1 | CASSTRDRGYF | TGTGCCAGCAGTACTCGGGACAGGGGGTACTTC
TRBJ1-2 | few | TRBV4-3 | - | CASSQDQGRGYTF | TGCGCCAGCAGCCAAGACCAGGGCCGGGGCTACACCTTC
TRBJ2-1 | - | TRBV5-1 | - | CASSLQGDEQFF | TGCGCCAGCAGCTTACAGGGTGATGAGCAGTTCTTC
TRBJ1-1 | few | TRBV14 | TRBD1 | CASSPLRQGVYTEAFF | TGTGCCAGCAGCCCCTTAAGACAGGGGGTGTACACTGAAGCTTTCTTT
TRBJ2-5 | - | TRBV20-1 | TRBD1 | CSVDRQGRETQYF | TGCAGTGTTGATCGACAGGGACGAGAGACCCAGTACTTC
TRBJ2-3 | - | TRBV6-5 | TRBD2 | CATGGLAGTDTQYF | TGTGCCACCGGGGGACTAGCGGGCACAGATACGCAGTATTTT
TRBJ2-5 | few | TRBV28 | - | CASSPYRDFQETQYF | TGTGCCAGCAGTCCGTACCGGGACTTCCAAGAGACCCAGTACTTC
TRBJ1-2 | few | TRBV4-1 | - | CASSQGSGESYGYTF | TGCGCCAGCAGCCAAGGATCGGGGGAGTCCTATGGCTACACCTTC
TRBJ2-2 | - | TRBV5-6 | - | CASSLGLGDSNTGELFF | TGTGCCAGCAGCTTGGGATTAGGGGACTCGAACACCGGGGAGCTGTTTTTT
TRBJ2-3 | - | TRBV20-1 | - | CSANRGGGRTDTQYF | TGCAGTGCCAACAGGGGAGGGGGGCGCACAGATACGCAGTATTTT
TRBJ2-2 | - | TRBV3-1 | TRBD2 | CASSQAGLANKYTGELFF | TGTGCCAGCAGCCAGGCCGGACTAGCGAATAAATACACCGGGGAGCTGTTTTTT
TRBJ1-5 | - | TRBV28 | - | CASSLPRGSNQPQHF | TGTGCCAGCAGTTTACCTCGGGGTAGCAATCAGCCCCAGCATTTT
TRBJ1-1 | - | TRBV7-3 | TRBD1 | CASSFRGQGGTEAFF | TGTGCCAGCAGCTTTAGGGGACAGGGAGGCACTGAAGCTTTCTTT
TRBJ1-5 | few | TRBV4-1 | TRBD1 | CASSQGTGKNQPQHF | TGCGCCAGCAGCCAGGGGACAGGGAAGAATCAGCCCCAGCATTTT
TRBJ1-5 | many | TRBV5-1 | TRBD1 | CASSVTGNQPQHF | TGCGCCAGCAGCGTGACAGGGAATCAGCCCCAGCATTTT
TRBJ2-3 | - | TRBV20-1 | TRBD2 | CSASTLAGGADTQYF | TGCAGCGCTAGTACACTAGCGGGGGGGGCAGATACGCAGTATTTT
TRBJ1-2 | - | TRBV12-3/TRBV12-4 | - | CASSIYSNYGYTF | TGTGCCAGCAGTATTTATTCTAACTATGGCTACACCTTC
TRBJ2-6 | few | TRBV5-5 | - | CASSTRSGNSGANVLTF | TGTGCCAGCAGTACTCGATCGGGGAACTCTGGGGCCAACGTCCTGACTTTC
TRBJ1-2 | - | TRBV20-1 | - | CSAPPRGGDYGYTF | TGCAGTGCTCCCCCTAGGGGCGGTGACTATGGCTACACCTTC
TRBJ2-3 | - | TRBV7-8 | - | CASSLAGGPGIDTQYF | TGTGCCAGCAGCTTAGCGGGGGGGCCGGGGATAGATACGCAGTATTTT
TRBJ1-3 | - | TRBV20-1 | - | CSASPPDRNSGNTIYF | TGCAGTGCTAGCCCCCCCGACAGGAACTCTGGAAACACCATATATTTT
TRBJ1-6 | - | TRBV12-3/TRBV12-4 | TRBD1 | CASSRTGISSPLHF | TGTGCCAGCAGTCGGACAGGGATTAGTTCACCCCTCCACTTT
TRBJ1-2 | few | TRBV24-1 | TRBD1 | CATSDLPGGNGYTF | TGTGCCACCAGTGATTTGCCAGGGGGGAATGGCTACACCTTC
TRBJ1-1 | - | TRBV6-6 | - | CASSAQGEDTEAFF | TGTGCCAGCAGTGCACAGGGAGAGGACACTGAAGCTTTCTTT